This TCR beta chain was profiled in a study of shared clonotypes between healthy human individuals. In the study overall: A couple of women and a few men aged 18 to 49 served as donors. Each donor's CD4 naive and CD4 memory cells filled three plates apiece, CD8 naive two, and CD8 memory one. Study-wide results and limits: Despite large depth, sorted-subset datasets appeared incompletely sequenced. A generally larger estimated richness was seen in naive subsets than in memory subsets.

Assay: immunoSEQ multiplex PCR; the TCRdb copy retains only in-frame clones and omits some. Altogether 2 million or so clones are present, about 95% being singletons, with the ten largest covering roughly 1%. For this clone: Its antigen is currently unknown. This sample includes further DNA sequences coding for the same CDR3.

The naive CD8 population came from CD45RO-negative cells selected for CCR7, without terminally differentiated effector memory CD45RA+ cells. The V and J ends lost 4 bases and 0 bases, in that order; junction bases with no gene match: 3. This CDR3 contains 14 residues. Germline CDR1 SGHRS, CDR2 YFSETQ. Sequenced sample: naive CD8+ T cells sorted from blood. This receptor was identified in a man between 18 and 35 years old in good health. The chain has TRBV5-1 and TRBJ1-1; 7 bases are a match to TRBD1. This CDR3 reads CASSMGQLNTEAFF. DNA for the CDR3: TGCGCCAGCAGCATGGGACAGTTGAACACTGAAGCTTTCTTT. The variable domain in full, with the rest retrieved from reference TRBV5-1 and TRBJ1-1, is KAGVTQTPRYLIKTRGQQVTLSCSPISGHRSVSWYQQTPGQGLQFLFEYFSETQRNKGNFPGRFSGRQFSNSRSEMNVSTLELGDSALYLCASSMGQLNTEAFFGQGTRLTVV.